Listed below are T cell receptor beta chains from one sample, sequenced in a study of T cell responses to AZD1222 COVID-19 vaccine. This table comes from immunoSEQ multiplex PCR, and its TCRdb copy is limited to in-frame clones, with some not included. The sample includes some 150,000 clones, 90% of them seen just once. Specimen: peripheral blood, collected on day 0 of AZD1222 vaccination. The receptor source for this set is an adult in good health. The CDR3 runs from the conserved cysteine through the conserved F or W. Each record gives: V gene, D gene, J gene, clone size, CDR3 DNA, CDR3 protein. The D gene is left open where the match is weak. Clone size is not always given. Where it is, it says once, few, many or a class for expanded clones.

V: TRBV28
D: TRBD1
J: TRBJ1-2
size: once
DNA: TGTGCCAGCAGTACACAGGGGGCTGCTAACTATGGCTACACCTTC
CDR3: CASSTQGAANYGYTF

V: TRBV10-3
D: TRBD2
J: TRBJ2-7
size: NA
DNA: TGTGCCATCAGCCCTACTCGGGGAAGGACTAGCGGAAACTACGAGCAGTACTTC
CDR3: CAISPTRGRTSGNYEQYF

V: TRBV19
D: NA
J: TRBJ1-2
size: NA
DNA: TGTGCCAGTACGGGGGCAGGGGTATCGGCTGGCTACACCTTC
CDR3: CASTGAGVSAGYTF

V: TRBV5-6
D: NA
J: TRBJ2-3
size: NA
DNA: TGTGCCAGCAGCTTGGCCGGGGTGGCCAACCCAAGATACACAGATACGCAGTATTTT
CDR3: CASSLAGVANPRYTDTQYF

V: TRBV11-3
D: TRBD1
J: TRBJ1-1
size: NA
DNA: TGTGCCAGCAGCTACGGACAGGGTGTGAACACTGAAGCTTTCTTT
CDR3: CASSYGQGVNTEAFF

V: TRBV14
D: NA
J: TRBJ2-6
size: NA
DNA: TGTGCCAGCAGCTTAATTAGGGGGTCTGGGGCCAACGTCCTGACTTTC
CDR3: CASSLIRGSGANVLTF

V: TRBV7-9
D: TRBD1
J: TRBJ2-3
size: NA
DNA: TGTGCCAGCAGCCTCCTACAGGGGGATACGCAGTATTTT
CDR3: CASSLLQGDTQYF

V: TRBV6-5
D: TRBD1
J: TRBJ1-2
size: NA
DNA: TGTGCCAGCAGTACAAGACAGGGGCCTAGCTATGGCTACACCTTC
CDR3: CASSTRQGPSYGYTF

V: TRBV7-9
D: NA
J: TRBJ2-2
size: once
DNA: TGTGCCAGCAGCTTAGGTCAGGGAAACACCGGGGAGCTGTTTTTT
CDR3: CASSLGQGNTGELFF

V: TRBV24-1
D: TRBD2
J: TRBJ2-1
size: NA
DNA: TGTGCCACCAGTGATCCGACTAGCGGGAGTCCGAGCTCCTACAATGAGCAGTTCTTC
CDR3: CATSDPTSGSPSSYNEQFF

V: TRBV30
D: NA
J: TRBJ2-3
size: few
DNA: TGTGCCTGGAGTCGAACGGGCCCAGATACGCAGTATTTT
CDR3: CAWSRTGPDTQYF

V: TRBV30
D: NA
J: TRBJ2-2
size: NA
DNA: TGTGCCTGGAGTGGAGTAGCTGGCGGGGAGCTGTTTTTT
CDR3: CAWSGVAGGELFF

V: TRBV11-2
D: NA
J: TRBJ2-5
size: NA
DNA: TGTGCCAGCAGCTTAGGGCAGGGAGGAGAGACCCAGTACTTC
CDR3: CASSLGQGGETQYF

V: TRBV7-9
D: NA
J: TRBJ1-1
size: NA
DNA: TGTGCCAGCAGCACCAGTTCGGGTCTGAACACTGAAGCTTTCTTT
CDR3: CASSTSSGLNTEAFF

V: TRBV11-2
D: NA
J: TRBJ2-1
size: NA
DNA: TGTGCCAGCAGCTTAGGCTTTATCGGGAGTCGAAATGAGCAGTTCTTC
CDR3: CASSLGFIGSRNEQFF

V: TRBV27
D: TRBD2
J: TRBJ2-2
size: once
DNA: TGTGCCAGCAGTCTCCCCCAAGCGGGACGAATCACCGGGGAGCTGTTTTTT
CDR3: CASSLPQAGRITGELFF

V: TRBV7-9
D: TRBD2
J: TRBJ2-7
size: NA
DNA: TGTGCCAGCAGCAGCTCGCTAGCGGGAGTGGGGGACGAGCAGTACTTC
CDR3: CASSSSLAGVGDEQYF

V: TRBV7-2
D: NA
J: TRBJ2-1
size: NA
DNA: TGTGCCAGCAGCTTATTCTGGATGGGTGAGCAGTTCTTC
CDR3: CASSLFWMGEQFF

V: TRBV5-1
D: NA
J: TRBJ1-1
size: NA
DNA: TGCGCCAGCAGCTTGGTAATCGGCGGAAGCACTGAAGCTTTCTTT
CDR3: CASSLVIGGSTEAFF

V: TRBV28
D: NA
J: TRBJ1-4
size: NA
DNA: TGTGCCAGCAGTTTATCAGGTGCAACTAATGAAAAACTGTTTTTT
CDR3: CASSLSGATNEKLFF

V: TRBV4-1
D: NA
J: TRBJ1-4
size: NA
DNA: TGCGCCAGCAGCCAAGGACCTCTTAATCAAAAACTGTTTTTT
CDR3: CASSQGPLNQKLFF

V: TRBV3-1/TRBV3-2
D: NA
J: TRBJ1-2
size: NA
DNA: TGTGCCAGCAGCCCCCGAGGCCACAGCTATGGCTACACCTTC
CDR3: CASSPRGHSYGYTF

V: TRBV27
D: NA
J: TRBJ1-5
size: NA
DNA: TGTGCCAGCAGTCCACTTCGTCGTGGCCCTGAGGGTAGCAATCAGCCCCAGCATTTT
CDR3: CASSPLRRGPEGSNQPQHF

V: TRBV6-5
D: NA
J: TRBJ1-5
size: NA
DNA: TGTGCCAGCAGCGTAGGTGGATACAATCAGCCCCAGCATTTT
CDR3: CASSVGGYNQPQHF

V: TRBV19
D: TRBD2
J: TRBJ2-1
size: once
DNA: TGTGCCAGTAGTATGGGACTAGCGGGAAATGAGCAGTTCTTC
CDR3: CASSMGLAGNEQFF

V: TRBV6-5
D: NA
J: TRBJ1-5
size: NA
DNA: TGTGCCAGCAGCCCGGGACAACATCAGCCCCAGCATTTT
CDR3: CASSPGQHQPQHF

V: TRBV28
D: TRBD2
J: TRBJ2-7
size: once
DNA: TGTGCCAGCGTGACTAGCGGGACCTACGAGCAGTACTTC
CDR3: CASVTSGTYEQYF

V: TRBV7-8
D: NA
J: TRBJ2-7
size: NA
DNA: TGTGCCAGCAGCTCGGGGCGGACTAAGAGCTCCTACGAGCAGTACTTC
CDR3: CASSSGRTKSSYEQYF

V: TRBV27
D: TRBD1
J: TRBJ1-3
size: NA
DNA: TGTGCCAGCAGTTTCAGGGGGGCTGGAAACACCATATATTTT
CDR3: CASSFRGAGNTIYF

V: TRBV28
D: TRBD1
J: TRBJ1-5
size: NA
DNA: TGTGCCAGCAGTTCCAGGGGGCCCGAGCCCCAGCATTTT
CDR3: CASSSRGPEPQHF

V: TRBV15
D: NA
J: TRBJ1-4
size: NA
DNA: TGTGCCACCAGCAGAGTGCCCGGGGTTAATGAAAAACTGTTTTTT
CDR3: CATSRVPGVNEKLFF

V: TRBV4-1
D: TRBD2
J: TRBJ2-1
size: once
DNA: TGCGCCAGCAGCCAAGTCGAAATAGCGGGAGGTAACTACAATGAGCAGTTCTTC
CDR3: CASSQVEIAGGNYNEQFF

V: TRBV7-2
D: TRBD2
J: TRBJ2-1
size: NA
DNA: TGTGCCAGCAGCTTTTCTAGCGGGCTCAATGAGCAGTTCTTC
CDR3: CASSFSSGLNEQFF

V: TRBV28
D: TRBD1
J: TRBJ1-5
size: NA
DNA: TGTGCCAGCCAGGGAGGGGGCTTAGGTCAGCCCCAGCATTTT
CDR3: CASQGGGLGQPQHF

V: TRBV6-2/TRBV6-3
D: TRBD1
J: TRBJ1-1
size: NA
DNA: TGTGCCAGCAGTGCGGACAGGGTTTACACTGAAGCTTTCTTT
CDR3: CASSADRVYTEAFF

V: TRBV6-1
D: NA
J: TRBJ2-6
size: many
DNA: TGTGCCAGCAGTGAAGAGGGGGCTGGGGCCAACGTCCTGACTTTC
CDR3: CASSEEGAGANVLTF

V: TRBV7-7
D: TRBD1
J: TRBJ1-2
size: NA
DNA: TGTGCTAGACAGGGGGTCTATGGCTACACCTTC
CDR3: CARQGVYGYTF

V: TRBV19
D: TRBD2
J: TRBJ2-1
size: once
DNA: TGTGCCAGTAGTATTATTAGCGGGAGCGATTGGGAGCAGTTCTTC
CDR3: CASSIISGSDWEQFF

V: TRBV20-1
D: NA
J: TRBJ1-1
size: NA
DNA: TGCAGTGCCTCAGGGTTCACTGAAGCTTTCTTT
CDR3: CSASGFTEAFF

V: TRBV3-1/TRBV3-2
D: NA
J: TRBJ2-7
size: once
DNA: TGTGCCAGCAGCCAAGATCAGGGTAGCATATACGAGCAGTACTTC
CDR3: CASSQDQGSIYEQYF

V: TRBV9
D: TRBD1
J: TRBJ1-6
size: once
DNA: TGTGCCAGCAGCGTAACAGGGGGCTCCTCCTATAATTCACCCCTCCACTTT
CDR3: CASSVTGGSSYNSPLHF

V: TRBV5-8
D: NA
J: TRBJ2-2
size: NA
DNA: TGTGCCAGCAGCTTGGTTTTGGACACCGGGGAGCTGTTTTTT
CDR3: CASSLVLDTGELFF

V: TRBV5-4
D: NA
J: TRBJ2-5
size: NA
DNA: TGTGCCAGCAGCCGGTGGGGGGCGGGACCCCGTGGGGAGACCCAGTACTTC
CDR3: CASSRWGAGPRGETQYF

V: TRBV28
D: NA
J: TRBJ2-1
size: NA
DNA: TGTGCCAGCAGGGGCGACAACAGCTCCTACAATGAGCAGTTCTTC
CDR3: CASRGDNSSYNEQFF

V: TRBV30
D: TRBD2
J: TRBJ2-3
size: NA
DNA: TGTGCCTGGAGGCTCGCGGGAGGCACAGATACGCAGTATTTT
CDR3: CAWRLAGGTDTQYF

V: TRBV30
D: NA
J: TRBJ1-5
size: NA
DNA: TGTGCCTGGAGTGCGTTCGGGAATCAGCCCCAGCATTTT
CDR3: CAWSAFGNQPQHF

V: TRBV11-2
D: TRBD1
J: TRBJ2-1
size: NA
DNA: TGTGCCAGCAGTTGGACGGGACAGGTCGTCAATGAGCAGTTCTTC
CDR3: CASSWTGQVVNEQFF

V: TRBV15
D: NA
J: TRBJ1-5
size: NA
DNA: TGTGCCACCAGCGTTCGGTTCAATCAGCCCCAGCATTTT
CDR3: CATSVRFNQPQHF

V: TRBV12-3/TRBV12-4
D: NA
J: TRBJ1-2
size: NA
DNA: TGTGCCAGCAGTTTAACCGGGGACTATGGCTACACCTTC
CDR3: CASSLTGDYGYTF

V: TRBV5-6
D: TRBD2
J: TRBJ2-7
size: NA
DNA: TGTGCCAGCAGCTCTGGTGCGGGAGCTAAAGGCGAGCAGTACTTC
CDR3: CASSSGAGAKGEQYF